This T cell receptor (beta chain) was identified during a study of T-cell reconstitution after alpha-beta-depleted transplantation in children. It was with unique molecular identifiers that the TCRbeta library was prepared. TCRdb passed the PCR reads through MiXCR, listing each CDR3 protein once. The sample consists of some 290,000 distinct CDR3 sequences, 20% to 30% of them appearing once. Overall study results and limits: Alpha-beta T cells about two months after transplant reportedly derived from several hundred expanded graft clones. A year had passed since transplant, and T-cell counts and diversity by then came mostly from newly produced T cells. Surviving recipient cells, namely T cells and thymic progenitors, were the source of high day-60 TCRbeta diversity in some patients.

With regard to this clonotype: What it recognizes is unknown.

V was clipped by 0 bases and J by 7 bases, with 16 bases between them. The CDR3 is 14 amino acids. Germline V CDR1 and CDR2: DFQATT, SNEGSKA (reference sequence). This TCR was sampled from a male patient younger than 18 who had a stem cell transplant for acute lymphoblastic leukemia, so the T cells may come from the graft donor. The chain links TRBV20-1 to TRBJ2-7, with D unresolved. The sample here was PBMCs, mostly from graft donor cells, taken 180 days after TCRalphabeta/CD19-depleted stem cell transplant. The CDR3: CSARDRDFPREQYF. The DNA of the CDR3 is TGCAGTGCTAGAGATCGCGACTTCCCACGGGAGCAGTACTTC.